The clone carrying this T cell receptor beta chain was counted a few times. Antigen: not known. Time point defined: persistent/refractory GD, antithyroid drugs over 5 years with positive TRAb. Isolated PBMC RNA provided the starting material for the TCR library. Germline loops: CDR1 SGHRS, CDR2 YFSETQ. The CDR3 runs to 18 residues. Trimming at V came to 2 bases and at J to 3 bases, leaving 16 bases not matched to a gene. Construction of the TCR beta libraries employed iRepertoire HTBI primers in conjunction with Arm-PCR of CDR3 regions. One entry per CDR3 protein results from TCRdb running MiXCR on the multiplex PCR reads. The sample shows about 430,000 distinct CDR3 sequences, 21% of them seen only once. The data derive from a study of regulatory T cells in long-lasting Graves disease. Findings of the study overall: A limited number of samples was an acknowledged limitation.

The J gene is TRBJ2-7, the V gene TRBV5-1; 8 bases agree with TRBD2. Sequencing was performed on peripheral blood mononuclear cells (PBMCs), taken when the disease was refractory, from a patient treated with antithyroid drugs. The TCR originated in a female donor with Graves disease. The CDR3 region has the DNA TGCGCCAGCAGCTTTGGGCGGGGGGCCCTCACCCTATTCTACGAGCAGTACTTC. Its protein product is CASSFGRGALTLFYEQYF.